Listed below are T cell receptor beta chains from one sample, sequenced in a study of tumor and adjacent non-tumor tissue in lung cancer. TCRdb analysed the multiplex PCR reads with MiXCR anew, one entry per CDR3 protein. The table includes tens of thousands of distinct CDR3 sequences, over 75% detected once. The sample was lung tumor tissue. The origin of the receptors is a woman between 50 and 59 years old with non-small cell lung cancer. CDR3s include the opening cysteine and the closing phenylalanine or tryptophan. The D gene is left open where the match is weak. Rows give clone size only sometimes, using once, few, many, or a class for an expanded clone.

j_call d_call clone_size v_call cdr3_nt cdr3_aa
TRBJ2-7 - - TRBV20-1 TGCAGTTCTTTTGACGGAAGCTACGAGCAATACTTC CSSFDGSYEQYF
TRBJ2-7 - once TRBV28 TGTGCCAGCTGTTTATTTGGGACTGGGCACTCGTACGAGCAGTACTTC CASCLFGTGHSYEQYF
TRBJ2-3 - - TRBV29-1 TGCAGCGTCCGTCGAGAGAGTGCTGCAGATACGCAGTATTTT CSVRRESAADTQYF
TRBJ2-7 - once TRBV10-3 TGTGCCATCAGTGAGCCCAGATACGACCAGTGCTTC CAISEPRYDQCF
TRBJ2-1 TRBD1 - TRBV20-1 TGCAGTGATGCTGGGACAGCAAATGAGCAGTTCTTC CSDAGTANEQFF
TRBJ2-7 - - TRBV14 TGTGCCAGCAGCCAAGATCACAGGACCGAAAATGTTTGCAAGCAGTACTTC CASSQDHRTENVCKQYF
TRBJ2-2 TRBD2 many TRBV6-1 TGTGCCAGCAGTGAACTAGCGGGAGATGTCGGGGCCGGGGAGCTGTTTTTT CASSELAGDVGAGELFF
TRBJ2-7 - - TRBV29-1 TGCAGCATACAGGGAGGAGGAGATTCCTACGAGCAGTACTTC CSIQGGGDSYEQYF
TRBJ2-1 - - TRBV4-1 TGCGCCAGCAGCCCTGACCCGGGACAAGTTACGCATGATCAGTTCTTC CASSPDPGQVTHDQFF
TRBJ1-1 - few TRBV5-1 TGCGCCAGCAGCTCGGAGGCTGAAGCTTTCTTT CASSSEAEAFF
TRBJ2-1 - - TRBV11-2 TGTGTCAGCACCCCAGAGGGCGTGGTAAGCTCCTACAATGAGCAGTTCTTC CVSTPEGVVSSYNEQFF
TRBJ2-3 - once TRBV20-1 TGCAGTACGGCAGGCGGGCTGACGATGGATAGACAGTATTTT CSTAGGLTMDRQYF
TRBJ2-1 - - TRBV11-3 TGTGCCAGCAGCTTAGCAGAGGGCAATGAGCAAATCTTC CASSLAEGNEQIF
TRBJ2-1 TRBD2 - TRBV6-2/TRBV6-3 TGTGCCAGTAGATACCCGTATAGCGGGAGCGGCTACAATGAGCAGTTCTTC CASRYPYSGSGYNEQFF
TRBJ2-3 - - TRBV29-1 TGCAGTGTTAGGGCGGCAGACACAGATATGAAGTATTTT CSVRAADTDMKYF
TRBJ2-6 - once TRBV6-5 TGTGCCAGCAATCCACGACCATGGACAGTGGGTTCTGGGGCCAACGTCCTGACTTTC CASNPRPWTVGSGANVLTF
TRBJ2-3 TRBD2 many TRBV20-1 TGCAGTGCTGTTAGCGGGAGGGCCTCAGATACGCAGTATTTT CSAVSGRASDTQYF
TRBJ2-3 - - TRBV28 TGTACCAGCAACAACAACATTGAAGATACGCAGTATTTT CTSNNNIEDTQYF
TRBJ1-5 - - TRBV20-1 TGCACTGCTATTCCTGGGGGCATTCAGCCCCAGCATTTT CTAIPGGIQPQHF
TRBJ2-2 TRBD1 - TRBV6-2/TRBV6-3 TGTGTCAGTAGGAGAGGACAGGGGGCGATCGGGGAGCTGTCTTTT CVSRRGQGAIGELSF
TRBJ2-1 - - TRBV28 TGTGCCAGCAGTTACGACAAATACAAAGAGCAGTTCTTC CASSYDKYKEQFF
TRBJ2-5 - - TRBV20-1 TGCAGTGCCATGGATGTAACAGGGCAGCAAGAGACCCAGTACTTC CSAMDVTGQQETQYF
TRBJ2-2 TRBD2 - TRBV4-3 TGCGCCAGCAGCCAAGGACTAGCGGGAGGTATGGGGGAGCTGTTTTTT CASSQGLAGGMGELFF
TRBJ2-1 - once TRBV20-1 TGCAGTGCTAGTTTCCTAACCGCCTCCTACATTGAGCAGTTCTTC CSASFLTASYIEQFF
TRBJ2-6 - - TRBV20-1 TGCAGTGCTAGAGATCATGGGGCAGGGGCCAACGTCCTGATTTTC CSARDHGAGANVLIF
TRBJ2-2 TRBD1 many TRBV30 TGTGCCCGGACAGGGGGAATGGGGGCCGGGGAGCTGTTTTTT CARTGGMGAGELFF
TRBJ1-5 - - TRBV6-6 TGTGCCAGCGGTTTCGGGGCGGCGGGGAATCAGCCCCAGCATTTT CASGFGAAGNQPQHF
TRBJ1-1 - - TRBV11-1 TGTGCCAGCAGCAGAATAGGTGGAGAGGGAGTCGGCCCCGAAGCTTTCTTT CASSRIGGEGVGPEAFF
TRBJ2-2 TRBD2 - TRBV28 TGTGCCAGCAGTTTATCGGGAGGGGCTACCTGGGACCTGTTTTTT CASSLSGGATWDLFF
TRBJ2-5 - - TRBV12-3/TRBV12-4 TGTGCCAGCAGTTGTTGGGGCATGCAAGAGACCCAGTACTTC CASSCWGMQETQYF
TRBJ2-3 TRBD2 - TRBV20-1 TGCAGTGTGCAAAGCGGGGCAGTAAATACGCATTATTTT CSVQSGAVNTHYF
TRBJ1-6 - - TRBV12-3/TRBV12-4 TGTGTCAGCAGTCCTAGTAGTAATTCACCCCTCCACTTT CVSSPSSNSPLHF
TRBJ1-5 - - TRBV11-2 TGTGCCAGCAGTCTGCGACCCGATCAGCGCCAACATTTT CASSLRPDQRQHF
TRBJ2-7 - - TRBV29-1 TGCGGCGTACAGGGGAGGGGAGATTCCTACGAGCAATACTTC CGVQGRGDSYEQYF
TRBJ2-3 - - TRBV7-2 TGTGCCAGCAGCTCCCCAGTCTCGGCAGATACGCAGTATTTT CASSSPVSADTQYF
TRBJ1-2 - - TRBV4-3 TGCGCCAGTATCCCCGGGGTCAACTATGGATACACCTTC CASIPGVNYGYTF
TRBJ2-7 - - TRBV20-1 TGCAGTGCCAGAGCCTCGACAATACTCAACGACCAGTACTTC CSARASTILNDQYF
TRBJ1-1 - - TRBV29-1 TGCAGCGTTGAGGCCCTGAAGGGTTACACTGAAGTTTTCTTT CSVEALKGYTEVFF
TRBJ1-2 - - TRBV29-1 TGCAGCGTTGAAGATGGTCGTCGCTATGACCACACCTTC CSVEDGRRYDHTF
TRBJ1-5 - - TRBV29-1 TGCAGCGTTTCACCAGTGCTCCATCAGTCCCTGCATTTT CSVSPVLHQSLHF
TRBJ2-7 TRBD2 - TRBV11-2 TGTGCCAGCAGCTTAATGGGCGGGGGGGACGAGCAGCACTTC CASSLMGGGDEQHF
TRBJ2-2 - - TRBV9 TGTGCCAGCAGCCCGACTAGCAGGGGCATGAACACCGGGGAGCTGTTTTTT CASSPTSRGMNTGELFF
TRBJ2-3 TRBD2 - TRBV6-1 TGTGCCATCAGACCAGCGGGAGGGATCACAGATACACAGTATTTT CAIRPAGGITDTQYF
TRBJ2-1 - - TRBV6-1 TGCGCCAGGAAGAGCCTAACAGGGTCCTTTGTGGATGAACAGTTCTTC CARKSLTGSFVDEQFF
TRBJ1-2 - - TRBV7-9 TGTGCCAGCAGCTTATTCCCGCGAAGCTCGGGAGATCCGAAATATGGCTACATCTTC CASSLFPRSSGDPKYGYIF
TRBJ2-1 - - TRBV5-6 TGTGCCAGTCGTCCGAGCGGTAGGGGGTACAATGAGCAGTTCTTC CASRPSGRGYNEQFF
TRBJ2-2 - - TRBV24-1 TGTGCCATCAGTGATTTGCAGGGGTCTCACCCCTGGGAGCTGTTTTTT CAISDLQGSHPWELFF
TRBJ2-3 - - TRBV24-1 TGTGCCAGCAGTGATTCAGTTACAAGTAGCACAGATACGCAGTATTTT CASSDSVTSSTDTQYF
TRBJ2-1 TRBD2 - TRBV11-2 TGTGCCAGCAGCCTAATGACCGGGTCTAGCGGACCAGAGCAGTCTTTC CASSLMTGSSGPEQSF
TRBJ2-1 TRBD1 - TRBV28 TGTGACAGCATTTTATGGGACAGGGCCGTTCATGAGCAGTTCTTC CDSILWDRAVHEQFF
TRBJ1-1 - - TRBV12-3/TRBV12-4 TGTGCCAGCACCTTGACCAACACTGAAGCTAACTTT CASTLTNTEANF
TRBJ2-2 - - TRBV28 TGTGCGAGCATTGCGGGACCGAGCACCGGGAAGCTGTTTTTT CASIAGPSTGKLFF
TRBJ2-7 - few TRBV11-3 TGTGCCAGCAGCACAGGACAATCCTACGAGCAGTACTTC CASSTGQSYEQYF
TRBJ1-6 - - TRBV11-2 TGTGCCAGCAGCCTATCCCGGAGAAATAATTCACCCCTCCACTTT CASSLSRRNNSPLHF
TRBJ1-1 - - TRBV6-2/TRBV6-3 TGTGCCACCAGTTACTCGACGGGGATCACTGAAGCATTCTTT CATSYSTGITEAFF
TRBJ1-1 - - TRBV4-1 TGCGCCAGCAGCCAAGATATGTATAGGTGGAACACTGAAGCTTTCTTT CASSQDMYRWNTEAFF